The present entry profiles one TCR beta chain with its context. Study processing details: Quantification of nucleated cells was approximated via reference gene primer amplification. The table came from immunoSEQ multiplex PCR; TCRdb's copy has only in-frame clones and leaves some out. Clone size and V and J calls were adopted from that table, with D and trimming inferred from the DNA. This table holds 100,000 to 120,000 clones, more than 80% found once. Trimming at V came to 3 bases and at J to 2 bases, leaving 5 bases not matched to a gene. CDR1 and CDR2 (germline): LNHDA, SQIVND (reference sequence). The CDR3 totals 15 residues. The sample comes from a study of blood T cell repertoires in COVID-19. Study at large: Spain, Italy and the United States supplied samples that represented acute and convalescent COVID-19.

This TCR came from a woman aged 50 to 60 with acute or convalescent COVID-19. Sequencing was done on a sample of peripheral blood. The chain carries TRBV19 and TRBJ1-2, with 8 bases lining up with TRBD1. The CDR3 loop reads CASSMDREKNYGYTF. CDR3 DNA: TGTGCCAGTAGTATGGACAGGGAAAAGAACTATGGCTACACCTTC.